This TCR beta chain emerged from a study of T-cell memory formation after mild COVID-19. This clonotype was recorded at least ten times. Employing constant-segment primers, 5'RACE generated TCR alpha and TCR beta cDNA libraries bearing sample barcodes and UMIs. One entry per CDR3 protein, called by TCRdb with MiXCR from the 5' RACE reads. The top ten clones hold approximately 12% of a sample with approximately 570,000 distinct CDR3 sequences, roughly 18% of them seen once. The germline CDR1 and CDR2 sequences are KGHSH and LQKENI. The V end was cut by 2 bases, the J end by 8 bases, with 10 bases between. The CDR3 is 13 amino acids.

V usage is TRBV18 and J usage is TRBJ1-3; D is ambiguous. The source material was PBMCs or a T cell subset sorted from them (not recorded which). This clonotype was sampled from an adult woman who had mild COVID-19 (a few samples of this study predate the infection). Cell type and time point are not known. The CDR3 nucleotides read TGTGCCAGCTCACCATTTTTGGGTGACACCATATATTTT. Translated: CASSPFLGDTIYF.